Listed below are T cell receptor beta chains from one sample, sequenced in a study of breast tumors, draining lymph nodes, adjacent tissues. One entry per CDR3 protein, called by TCRdb with MiXCR from the multiplex PCR reads. The repertoire consists of tens of thousands of distinct CDR3 sequences, with around 23% occurring once and the leading ten covering over 6.5%. Sequenced: breast tumor tissue. The receptors were gathered from a female donor with breast cancer. Some clones in this sample may be carry-over from other donors' samples. CDR3s include the opening cysteine and the closing phenylalanine or tryptophan. The D gene is left open where the match is weak. A clone size is listed for some rows: how often the clone was seen (once, few, many), or a class if it is expanded.

CASSQDWAGANTDTQYF TGTGCCAGCAGCCAAGATTGGGCGGGAGCCAACACAGATACGCAGTATTTT TRBJ2-3 TRBV3-1 once TRBD2
CASSPIRGHSPLHF TGTGCCAGCAGTCCTATCAGGGGCCATTCACCCCTCCACTTT TRBJ1-6 TRBV6-1 many NA
CASSRSGGVNDEKLFF TGCGCCAGCAGCCGTTCGGGGGGAGTTAATGATGAAAAACTGTTTTTT TRBJ1-4 TRBV5-1 many NA
CASSHPGQGANTEAFF TGTGCCAGCAGTCATCCGGGACAGGGGGCGAACACTGAAGCTTTCTTT TRBJ1-1 TRBV6-6 NA TRBD1
CASSQDGGGGYGYTF TGTGCCAGCAGCCAAGATGGAGGGGGCGGCTATGGCTACACCTTC TRBJ1-2 TRBV3-1 many TRBD1
CASSQLVDEQFF TGCGCCAGCAGCCAACTGGTGGATGAGCAGTTCTTC TRBJ2-1 TRBV4-1 many NA
CASSSSGSPDTQYF TGTGCCAGCAGTTCTAGCGGGAGCCCAGATACGCAGTATTTT TRBJ2-3 TRBV27 few TRBD2
CASSLRLAGGIADTQYF TGTGCCAGCAGCCTCCGACTAGCGGGGGGGATCGCAGATACGCAGTATTTT TRBJ2-3 TRBV7-2 many TRBD2
CASSQEWRVPWLPAGSGNTIYF TGTGCCAGCAGCCAAGAATGGCGGGTCCCATGGCTCCCGGCGGGCTCTGGAAACACCATATATTTT TRBJ1-3 TRBV14 many NA
CASSKDRPTYEQYF TGTGCCAGTAGTAAGGACAGACCGACCTACGAGCAGTACTTC TRBJ2-7 TRBV19 many NA
CASSQDRYNYGYTF TGCGCCAGCAGCCAAGACCGGTATAACTATGGCTACACCTTC TRBJ1-2 TRBV4-1 many NA
CASSQVELDWGEQYF TGCGCCAGCAGCCAAGTCGAGTTGGATTGGGGCGAGCAGTACTTC TRBJ2-7 TRBV4-1 many NA
CASSLEEEKLFF TGTGCCAGCAGCTTGGAGGAAGAAAAACTGTTTTTT TRBJ1-4 TRBV5-5 many NA
CASSLSGVGLPQHF TGTGCCAGCAGTTTGTCAGGCGTTGGATTACCCCAGCATTTT TRBJ1-5 TRBV27 few NA
CATSDLTANYGYTF TGTGCCACCAGTGACTTGACAGCTAACTATGGCTACACCTTC TRBJ1-2 TRBV24-1 many NA
CASSIIGGNEKLFF TGTGCCAGCAGCATAATAGGGGGGAATGAAAAACTGTTTTTT TRBJ1-4 TRBV7-9 NA NA
CASGDRGGEQYF TGTGCCAGCGGGGACAGGGGTGGCGAGCAGTACTTC TRBJ2-7 TRBV6-1 many TRBD1
CATSDLGAGGHNEQFF TGTGCCACCAGTGATTTAGGAGCGGGAGGGCACAATGAGCAGTTCTTC TRBJ2-1 TRBV24-1 NA TRBD2
CSGGGAGVSDTQYF TGCAGCGGTGGCGGAGCGGGAGTTTCAGATACGCAGTATTTT TRBJ2-3 TRBV29-1 few TRBD2
CASSDSVQPQHF TGTGCCAGCAGTGATTCGGTGCAGCCCCAGCATTTT TRBJ1-5 TRBV2 many NA
CATSRTLAGGLNTDTQYF TGTGCCACCAGCAGAACGCTAGCGGGGGGGCTTAACACAGATACGCAGTATTTT TRBJ2-3 TRBV15 few TRBD2
CASTGSLQETQYF TGTGCCAGCACTGGATCTTTGCAAGAGACCCAGTACTTC TRBJ2-5 TRBV6-6 few NA
CASSQDWSSGNTIYF TGCGCCAGCAGCCAAGATTGGTCCTCTGGAAACACCATATATTTT TRBJ1-3 TRBV4-1 many NA
CASSQDRLGILF TGTGCCAGCAGCCAAGACAGACTAGGGATCCTCTTC TRBJ2-7 TRBV14 large NA
CASSLGGTDTQYF TGTGCCAGCAGCCTGGGGGGCACAGATACGCAGTATTTT TRBJ2-3 TRBV14 many NA
CASSATDMGLAGVEFF TGTGCCAGCAGCGCGACCGACATGGGACTAGCGGGAGTGGAGTTCTTC TRBJ2-1 TRBV9 many TRBD2
CATSMWTGENTEAFF TGTGCCACCAGCATGTGGACAGGGGAGAACACTGAAGCTTTCTTT TRBJ1-1 TRBV15 NA TRBD1
CASSPLSYGYTF TGTGCCAGCAGCCCACTCAGCTATGGCTACACCTTC TRBJ1-2 TRBV28 few NA
CATGRTRGTGGETQYF TGTGCCACCGGCAGAACCCGGGGGACAGGGGGTGAGACCCAGTACTTC TRBJ2-5 TRBV15 NA TRBD1
CSARAPGGVQPQHF TGCAGTGCTAGAGCCCCAGGGGGCGTTCAGCCCCAGCATTTT TRBJ1-5 TRBV20-1 NA TRBD1
CSARLGKMNTEAFF TGCAGTGCTAGACTGGGGAAAATGAACACTGAAGCTTTCTTT TRBJ1-1 TRBV20-1 once NA
CASSLWGAGETQYF TGCGCCAGCAGCTTGTGGGGGGCTGGGGAGACCCAGTACTTC TRBJ2-5 TRBV5-1 few NA
CASSSSGGREDTQYF TGTGCCAGCAGCTCTAGCGGGGGACGGGAAGATACGCAGTATTTT TRBJ2-3 TRBV7-6 NA TRBD2
CASSDGHIASYEQYF TGTGCCAGCAGTGACGGACACATAGCCTCGTACGAGCAGTACTTC TRBJ2-7 TRBV6-1 many NA
CSAPTPGTDTQYF TGCAGTGCTCCTACCCCCGGCACAGATACGCAGTATTTT TRBJ2-3 TRBV20-1 many NA
CAWSSGLGSDTQYF TGTGCCTGGAGTAGCGGGTTGGGCTCAGATACGCAGTATTTT TRBJ2-3 TRBV30 many NA
CASSPGPGETQYF TGTGCCAGCAGTCCGGGCCCCGGGGAGACCCAGTACTTC TRBJ2-5 TRBV6-4 many NA
CASSDRGRDTGELFF TGTGCCAGCAGCGATAGGGGGCGGGACACCGGGGAGCTGTTTTTT TRBJ2-2 TRBV9 many TRBD1
CASSQPGTDSPLHF TGTGCCAGCTCCCAGCCGGGGACAGATTCACCCCTCCACTTT TRBJ1-6 TRBV9 many TRBD1
CNAIHRAVGYTF TGCAATGCTATACATAGGGCAGTAGGCTACACCTTC TRBJ1-2 TRBV20-1 NA NA
CASSLGGGGSGGYTF TGTGCCAGCAGCTTAGGGGGGGGGGGGAGCGGTGGCTACACCTTC TRBJ1-2 TRBV7-2 many NA
CASSFTGAGNTEAFF TGTGCCAGCAGTTTTACCGGGGCAGGGAACACTGAAGCTTTCTTT TRBJ1-1 TRBV27 NA NA
CAWDRGKWDIQYF TGTGCCTGGGACAGGGGGAAATGGGACATTCAGTACTTC TRBJ2-4 TRBV30 NA TRBD1
CASRRAYGSDTQYF TGTGCCAGCAGACGAGCCTACGGGTCAGATACGCAGTATTTT TRBJ2-3 TRBV9 many NA
CSVRGGGIEQFF TGCAGTGTTCGGGGGGGTGGGATAGAGCAGTTCTTC TRBJ2-1 TRBV20-1 NA TRBD2
CASSSITDTQYF TGTGCCAGCAGCTCAATCACAGATACGCAGTATTTT TRBJ2-3 TRBV7-9 many NA